The 7 T cell receptor beta chains reported below all come from one sample, sequenced in a study of early T cells in non-severe SARS-CoV-2 infection. TCRdb analysed the 5' RACE reads with MiXCR anew, one entry per CDR3 protein. The table shows about 33,000 distinct CDR3 sequences, with approximately 5.3% occurring only once. The sample comprised whole blood. These receptors were taken from an adult who was a healthcare worker with PCR-confirmed SARS-CoV-2 infection or an uninfected control (not recorded which).

This clonotype has ten or more counts. The V gene is TRBV29-1, the J gene TRBJ2-5; no clear D. There are 11 residues in the CDR3. Germline CDR1 is SQVTM and CDR2 is ANQGSEA. Trimming shortened V by 0 bases and J by 7 bases, and 6 bases separated the two germline ends. The CDR3 sequence: CSVEDLPTQYF. The CDR3 DNA sequence: TGCAGCGTTGAAGATTTGCCGACCCAGTACTTC.

This clonotype was counted many times. This sequence joins TRBV6-6 and TRBJ1-1, with D hard to call. The V and J ends lost 6 bases and 4 bases respectively, with 9 bases between them. The germline V gene has CDR1 MNHNY and CDR2 SVGAGI (reference sequence). The CDR3 loop spans 12 amino acids. CDR3 DNA sequence: TGTGCCAGCAGCCCACGGGCCACTGAAGCTTTCTTT. Amino acid sequence: CASSPRATEAFF.

This clonotype was seen many times. The chain joins TRBV20-1 to TRBJ2-1, with unresolved D. CDR3 length: 13 amino acids. CDR1 DFQATT and CDR2 SNEGSKA come from the germline V gene (reference sequence). V lost 3 bases and J 7 bases, leaving 13 bases between the germline ends. CDR3: CSASRLGGNEQFF. CDR3 bases: TGCAGTGCTAGCAGGCTTGGTGGGAATGAGCAGTTCTTC.

This clonotype was recorded many times. The chain links TRBV20-1 to TRBJ2-3; 8 bases map to TRBD2. CDR3 size: 15 residues. Germline V gene lookup returns CDR1 DFQATT and CDR2 SNEGSKA (reference sequence). J was trimmed by 1 base and V by 6 bases; bases with no gene match: 9. The DNA for the CDR3 is TGCAGTGCCAGTACCGGGACTAGTGGCACAGATACGCAGTATTTT. Encoded protein: CSASTGTSGTDTQYF.

The table lists this clonotype with many counts. V gene TRBV10-3 combines with J gene TRBJ2-7; D is perhaps TRBD1 (5 bases). This CDR3 has 14 amino acids. Germline V gene sequence: CDR1 ENHRY, CDR2 SYGVKD. The V end lost 3 bases, the J end lost 4 bases, and 13 bases lay between the germline ends. The CDR3 nucleotides are TGTGCCATCAGTGAATCAGGGCTAGAGTACGAGCAGTACTTC. Translating gives CAISESGLEYEQYF.

This clonotype was detected many times. The V call is TRBV29-1, the J call TRBJ1-1; D remains unclear. Germline V gene sequence: CDR1 SQVTM, CDR2 ANQGSEA. The CDR3 length is 13 residues. V lost 3 bases and J lost 1, with 9 bases in between. CDR3 DNA: TGCAGCGTTGAGGCCAGACAGAACACTGAAGCTTTCTTT. Protein product: CSVEARQNTEAFF. The variable domain in full, completed from reference TRBV29-1 and TRBJ1-1, reads SAVISQKPSRDICQRGTSLTIQCQVDSQVTMMFWYRQQPGQSLTLIATANQGSEATYESGFVIDKFPISRPNLTFSTLTVSNMSPEDSSIYLCSVEARQNTEAFFGQGTRLTVV.

This clonotype has at least ten counts. This sequence joins TRBV7-2 and TRBJ2-1; perhaps TRBD2 as D (6 bases). The CDR3 is 15 residues long. Germline V lookup: CDR1 SGHTA, CDR2 FQGNSA. V was cut by 5 bases and J by 3 bases, with 14 bases left in between. CDR3 amino acids: CASSLGTASYNEQFF. The CDR3 nucleotides are TGTGCCAGCAGCCTTGGGACTGCAAGCTACAATGAGCAGTTCTTC.